This T cell receptor beta chain emerged from a study of shared clonotypes between healthy human individuals. Each of the donors was a healthy adult who was HIV-negative and had not had a recent acute infection or vaccination. Each sample came from a Caucasian adult donor living in Nashville, Tennessee. The germline V gene encodes CDR1 SNHLY and CDR2 FYNNEI. This CDR3 spans 14 amino acids. Deletions cut 9 bases from V and 0 bases from J, with 13 bases between. Once extracted for a subset, genomic DNA was divided evenly among several immunoSEQ plates. When replicate PCRs were run on sorted subsets, they used 200 ng DNA, tens of thousands of T cell genomes. TCRdb keeps only in-frame clones here, not all; method: immunoSEQ multiplex PCR. The table includes approximately 710,000 clones, around 90% detected once.

This sequence was found in a man between 18 and 29 years old in good health. Some clones in this sample may be carry-over from other donors' samples. The rearrangement links TRBV2 to TRBJ2-3, with D perhaps TRBD2 (6 bases). Sequencing used memory CD8+ T cells from PBMCs. The subset here: CD45RO+ cells pooled with CCR7-negative TemRA cells. The CDR3 nucleotides are TGTGCCAGGTCTAGCGCCCAGAGCACAGATACGCAGTATTTT. This translates into CARSSAQSTDTQYF.